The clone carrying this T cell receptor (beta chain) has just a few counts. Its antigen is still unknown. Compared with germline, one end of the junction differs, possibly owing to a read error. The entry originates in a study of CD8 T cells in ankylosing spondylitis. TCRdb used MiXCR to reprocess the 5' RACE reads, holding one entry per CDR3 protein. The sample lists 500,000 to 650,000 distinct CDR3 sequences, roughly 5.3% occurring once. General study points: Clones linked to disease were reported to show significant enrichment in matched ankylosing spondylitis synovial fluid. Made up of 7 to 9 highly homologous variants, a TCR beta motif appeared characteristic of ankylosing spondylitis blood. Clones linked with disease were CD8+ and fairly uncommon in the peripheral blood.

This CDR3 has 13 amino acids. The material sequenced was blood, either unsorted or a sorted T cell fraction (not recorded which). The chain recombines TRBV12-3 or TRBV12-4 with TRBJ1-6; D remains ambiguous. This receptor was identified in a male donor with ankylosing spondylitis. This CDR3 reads CASRLGLTERLHF. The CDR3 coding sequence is TGTGCCAGCAGATTAGGCCTCACTGAACGGCTCCACTTT.